This TCR beta chain derives from a study of shared clonotypes between healthy human individuals. The CDR3 covers 15 residues. J lost 3 bases, V lost 2 bases, and 6 bases had no gene match. Germline CDR1 SGDLS, CDR2 YYNGEE. CD45RO negativity and positive selection for CCR7 defined naive CD8 cells, a population that excluded terminally differentiated effector memory CD45RA+ cells. Clones were read by immunoSEQ multiplex PCR, and TCRdb kept only the in-frame ones, dropping some. The sample carries about 590,000 clones, around 95% recorded once. The TCR sequence derives from a woman in her twenties or thirties in good health. The rearrangement joins TRBV9 to TRBJ2-3; TRBD2 matches at 7 bases. The sample comprised naive CD8+ T cells sorted from blood. CDR3 DNA: TGTGCCAGCAGCGTCGCGGGAGCCTGGACAGATACGCAGTATTTT. It yields the protein CASSVAGAWTDTQYF.